This T cell receptor beta chain appears in the sequencing data of a study of shared clonotypes between healthy human individuals. Study conclusions and caveats: A reduction in generation probabilities was seen for non-shared clonotypes relative to those shared by all four donors. Estimated richness was generally greater in naive than memory subsets.

The table came from immunoSEQ multiplex PCR; TCRdb's copy has only in-frame clones and leaves some out. Of 2,500,000 or so clones in the sample, around 90% were seen once. V was clipped by 5 bases and J by 12 bases; unmatched bases: 10. CDR3 size: 11 residues. CDR1 is GTSNPN, CDR2 SVGIG, per germline (reference sequence). For this clone: Its matching antigen is unknown.

This TCR derives from a man younger than 35 in good health. Sequencing used naive CD4+ T cells sorted from blood. Regarding subset: CD45RA+ positively selected. The chain recombines TRBV30 with TRBJ2-7; 7 nucleotides match TRBD1. As DNA, the CDR3 is TGTGCCTGGGTCAATTCGAGGGGGCCGTACTTC. Translating it yields CAWVNSRGPYF.